Listed below are T cell receptor beta chains from one sample, sequenced in a study of T cell responses to AZD1222 COVID-19 vaccine. This table comes from immunoSEQ multiplex PCR, and its TCRdb copy is limited to in-frame clones, with some not included. Of roughly 150,000 clones in the sample, roughly 92% are singletons; the top ten hold around 1.6%. The material was peripheral blood, obtained on day 0 of AZD1222 vaccination. The source is an adult in good health. Each CDR3 is given with its conserved first and last residue.

j_call v_call cdr3_aa
TRBJ1-2 TRBV19 CATKGVDREHYGYTF
TRBJ2-5 TRBV5-1 CASSLGSSGAETQYF
TRBJ2-3 TRBV4-2 CASSQDGSGGPTDTQYF
TRBJ1-6 TRBV27 CASSPTRSSYNSPLHF
TRBJ2-2 TRBV7-9 CASSLYQGRTGELFF
TRBJ2-3 TRBV4-1 CASSLLVAGGGDTQYF
TRBJ2-1 TRBV3-1/TRBV3-2 CASSQRWTGAYNEQFF
TRBJ2-7 TRBV7-9 CASRRDWDDEQYF
TRBJ1-4 TRBV4-2 CASSQSRGATNEKLFF
TRBJ2-3 TRBV29-1 CSVEGRPDTQYF
TRBJ2-3 TRBV30 CAWSPARVLPDTQYF
TRBJ2-2 TRBV30 CAWSVTVNTGELFF
TRBJ2-7 TRBV5-1 CASSPGLAPSSYEQYF
TRBJ1-4 TRBV7-2 CASSLGQGNEKLFF
TRBJ2-2 TRBV13 CASSLGRLAGNTGELFF
TRBJ1-1 TRBV19 CASSIFRAEAFF
TRBJ2-3 TRBV29-1 CSVVGPAGDTQYF
TRBJ2-7 TRBV7-9 CASSLLLSPYEQYF
TRBJ2-7 TRBV10-3 CAIRSADFTYEQYF
TRBJ1-5 TRBV27 CASSLSMGGQPQHF
TRBJ1-2 TRBV15 CATSRNGGSNYGYTF
TRBJ1-1 TRBV18 CASSDRGMSAEAFF
TRBJ1-1 TRBV19 CASSDSTNTEAFF
TRBJ2-7 TRBV12-1 CASSFKNGQGNTYEQYF
TRBJ1-2 TRBV2 CASSKEGLNYGYTF
TRBJ1-2 TRBV11-2 CASSFSGGGYGYTF
TRBJ1-3 TRBV6-2/TRBV6-3 CASSYSDRRSSGNTIYF